This T cell receptor (beta chain) was observed in a study of blood T cell repertoires in COVID-19. Study summary: Samples came from the United States, Italy and Spain, spanning acute and convalescent COVID-19.

In the original processing: Estimated nucleated cell counts came from reference gene primer amplification. Clones were read by immunoSEQ multiplex PCR, and TCRdb kept only the in-frame ones, dropping some. That table furnishes V, J and clone size, whereas the DNA furnished D and trimming. Here the sample spans about 140,000 clones, 85% being singletons. Input material: peripheral blood. The TCR sequence derives from a man in his fifties with acute or convalescent COVID-19.

This chain's CDR3 is CAWSFTGGYTF. CDR3 nucleotide sequence: TGTGCCTGGAGTTTTACAGGGGGCTACACCTTC. The chain uses TRBV30 and TRBJ1-2, with a possible D match to TRBD1 (6 bases). CDR1 and CDR2 (germline): GTSNPN, SVGIG (reference sequence). CDR3 length equals 11 residues. V shed 2 bases and J shed 8 bases, with 9 bases lying between them.